The next 14 T cell receptor beta chains were all read from a single sample in a study of siplizumab effects on memory and regulatory T cells. Profiling relied on immunoSEQ multiplex PCR, and the TCRdb table lists in-frame clones only, not all of them. Here the sample spans roughly 11,000 clones, approximately 45% being singletons. These receptors lack a known antigen. In the mixed lymphocyte reaction, cells were cocultured for six to seven days at 37°C. The specimen was CFSE-low (dividing) CD8+ T cells sorted from an allogeneic mixed lymphocyte reaction. Receptor source: a human donor in good health; the cells came from an allogeneic mixed lymphocyte reaction. Some clones in this sample may be carry-over from other donors' samples.

The V and J genes are TRBV4-1 and TRBJ1-1, with D possibly matching TRBD1 (6 bases). CDR1 and CDR2 from the germline V gene are MGHRA and YSYEKL. The CDR3 length is 12 residues. V lost 4 bases and J 5 bases, leaving 8 bases between the germline ends. The chain's CDR3 is CASSPQGTEAFF. The CDR3 DNA reads as TGCGCCAGCAGCCCTCAGGGGACTGAAGCTTTCTTT.

The gene calls are TRBV11-2 and TRBJ2-7; D gene uncertain. V lost 3 bases and J lost 0, with 6 bases in between. This CDR3 is built from 13 residues. From germline, CDR1 is SGHAT and CDR2 FQNNGV. CDR3 protein: CASSLAPSYEQYF. The CDR3 nucleotides read TGTGCCAGCAGCTTGGCACCCTCCTACGAGCAGTACTTC.

This clone was detected a few times. This chain links TRBV6-5 with TRBJ2-7; D possibly corresponds to TRBD2 (6 bases). Germline CDR1 is MNHEY and CDR2 is SVGAGI. Trimming cost V 2 bases and J 2 bases, with 13 bases left between them. This CDR3 has 15 amino acids. The CDR3 DNA reads as TGTGCCAGCAGTTACGAGGCGGGGCCTACCTACGAGCAGTACTTC. Amino acids: CASSYEAGPTYEQYF.

This rearrangement joins TRBV6-5 to TRBJ2-2, with D unclear. V was shortened by 2 bases and J by 6 bases, with 13 bases between the two germline ends. This CDR3 region has 15 residues. Germline CDR1 reads MNHEY; CDR2 reads SVGAGI. The CDR3 region is CASSYAVDGAGELFF. For the CDR3, the DNA is TGTGCCAGCAGTTACGCGGTTGATGGCGCCGGGGAGCTGTTTTTT.

The chain combines TRBV7-7 with TRBJ2-5, with 10 bases identical to TRBD2. V gave up 2 bases and J gave up 2 bases; unmatched junction bases: 5. The CDR3 has 16 amino acids. Per the germline V gene, CDR1 is SSHAT and CDR2 is FNYEAQ (reference sequence). The CDR3 loop is CASSLFLAGDQETQYF. CDR3 nucleotides: TGTGCCAGCAGCTTATTCCTAGCGGGGGATCAAGAGACCCAGTACTTC.

Notes on this clone: Other nucleotide sequences in the sample specify the same CDR3. V is TRBV12-2 and J is TRBJ2-7; the table's D gene call, TRBD1, was not cross checked with the DNA. TRBV12-2 is flagged as a pseudogene. This CDR3 contains 17 residues. The CDR3 protein is CASRSTHRQGRLHEQYF. The DNA for the CDR3 is TGTGCAAGTCGCTCAACACACAGACAGGGACGGTTGCACGAGCAGTACTTC.

The rearrangement uses TRBV5-1 and TRBJ2-3; tentative D call: TRBD2 (6 bases). The CDR3 has 16 residues. Germline V gene lookup returns CDR1 SGHRS and CDR2 YFSETQ. Trimming pared 4 bases from V and 0 bases from J, leaving 15 bases between. CDR3 nucleotides: TGCGCCAGCAGCGCCAGACTAGTAGACAGCACAGATACGCAGTATTTT. Residues: CASSARLVDSTDTQYF.

The chain employs TRBV7-9 and TRBJ2-1; the match to TRBD1 covers 7 bases. CDR3 length equals 15 residues. Germline-derived CDR1 and CDR2 are SEHNR and FQNEAQ (reference sequence). V shed 2 bases, J shed 5 bases, and the junction held 6 bases outside the gene matches. The CDR3: CASSLMGTANNEQFF. The DNA of the CDR3 is TGTGCCAGCAGCTTAATGGGGACAGCTAACAATGAGCAGTTCTTC. Using reference TRBV7-9 and TRBJ2-1 for the parts outside the CDR3, the full variable domain is DTGVSQNPRHKITKRGQNVTFRCDPISEHNRLYWYRQTLGQGPEFLTYFQNEAQLEKSRLLSDRFSAERPKGSFSTLEIQRTEQGDSAMYLCASSLMGTANNEQFFGPGTRLTVL.

V gene TRBV10-3 combines with J gene TRBJ1-1; 7 bases are a match to TRBD1. This CDR3 contains 13 residues. Trimming removed 6 bases from V and 5 bases from J; junction bases left unmatched: 6. Germline CDR1 and CDR2: ENHRY and SYGVKD. DNA of the CDR3: TGTGCCATCAGAGAGGGGGCGCGTACTGAAGCTTTCTTT. Protein: CAIREGARTEAFF.

The chain couples TRBV27 to TRBJ2-1, with D perhaps TRBD1 (6 bases). Germline assignment: CDR1 MNHEY and CDR2 SMNVEV (reference sequence). The CDR3 length is 13 residues. V lost 3 bases, J lost 5 bases, and 8 bases lay in between. Here the CDR3 reads CASSFGGHNEQFF. In DNA form, the CDR3 reads TGTGCCAGCAGTTTTGGGGGCCACAATGAGCAGTTCTTC.

The DNA of the CDR3 is TGTGCCAGCAGCCCGGAATCACACTACAATGAGCAGTTCTTC. It encodes CASSPESHYNEQFF. The J gene is TRBJ2-1, the V gene TRBV7-6; no firm D call. Germline assignment: CDR1 SGHVS and CDR2 FNYEAQ. The CDR3 runs to 14 residues. Trimming took 5 bases from V and 3 from J, leaving 11 bases between them. The entire variable domain, with the rest obtained from reference TRBV7-6 and TRBJ2-1, is as follows: GAGVSQSPRYKVTKRGQDVALRCDPISGHVSLYWYRQALGQGPEFLTYFNYEAQQDKSGLPNDRFSAERPEGSISTLTIQRTEQRDSAMYRCASSPESHYNEQFFGPGTRLTVL.

The chain links TRBV7-9 to TRBJ1-2; possibly TRBD1 for D (5 bases). In germline, CDR1 is SEHNR, CDR2 FQNEAQ (reference sequence). The CDR3 loop spans 13 amino acids. Trimming took off 2 bases at V and 7 bases at J, with 11 bases between the two ends. DNA for the CDR3: TGTGCCAGCAGCTTACCGGGCAGGGCTGGCTACACCTTC. Amino acids: CASSLPGRAGYTF.

CDR3 amino acids: CASSYTDRLYEQYF. DNA of the CDR3: TGTGCCAGCAGTTACACGGACAGGTTATACGAGCAGTACTTC. The chain links TRBV6-5 to TRBJ2-7, with TRBD1 matching 7 bases. CDR1 is MNHEY and CDR2 is SVGAGI in the germline V gene. The CDR3 runs to 14 residues. Trimming took 2 bases from V and 4 from J; bases not matched to a gene: 5.

This clone was counted between two and nine times. J is TRBJ2-7 and V is TRBV4-2; D ambiguous. The ends were cut back, 0 bases at V and 4 bases at J, with 7 bases in the middle. CDR1 and CDR2 from the germline V gene are LGHNA and YNFKEQ. This CDR3 region has 13 residues. The CDR3: CASSQEYEYEQYF. The CDR3 DNA is TGTGCCAGCAGCCAAGAGTACGAATACGAGCAGTACTTC.